This T cell receptor beta chain was profiled in a study of OX40 agonist ivuxolimab in advanced cancers. Study-level background: The study treated patients with ivuxolimab, an agonistic anti-OX40 (CD134) antibody. Recorded diagnoses for dose-escalation patients were hepatocellular carcinoma, melanoma, renal cell or head and neck cancer.

CDR1 is MDHEN and CDR2 is SYDVKM in the germline V gene. J gave up 4 bases and V 2 bases, and 8 bases lay outside the gene matches. The CDR3 length is 16 residues. The study, taken as a whole, reports: Normalized expansion of T-cell clones was also low for some nonresponders.

Sampling times: baseline, cycle 4 day 1, cycle 7 day 1. On this clone itself: What it recognizes is unknown.

Repertoires were generated with immunoSEQ multiplex PCR, while TCRdb's copy carries only in-frame clones and drops some. This sample has around 95,000 clones; approximately 91% occur once, and the top ten carry 0.6% to 0.8%. The chain joins TRBV28 to TRBJ2-5; 9 bases match TRBD1. The sample here was CD4+ or CD8+ T cells sorted from blood, taken in a trial of the OX40 agonist ivuxolimab. The TCR sequence derives from an adult with an advanced solid tumor such as melanoma, head and neck, liver or kidney cancer. The CDR3 sequence: CASSLAGTGLVETQYF. DNA of the CDR3: TGTGCCAGCAGTTTAGCCGGGACAGGGCTGGTAGAGACCCAGTACTTC.